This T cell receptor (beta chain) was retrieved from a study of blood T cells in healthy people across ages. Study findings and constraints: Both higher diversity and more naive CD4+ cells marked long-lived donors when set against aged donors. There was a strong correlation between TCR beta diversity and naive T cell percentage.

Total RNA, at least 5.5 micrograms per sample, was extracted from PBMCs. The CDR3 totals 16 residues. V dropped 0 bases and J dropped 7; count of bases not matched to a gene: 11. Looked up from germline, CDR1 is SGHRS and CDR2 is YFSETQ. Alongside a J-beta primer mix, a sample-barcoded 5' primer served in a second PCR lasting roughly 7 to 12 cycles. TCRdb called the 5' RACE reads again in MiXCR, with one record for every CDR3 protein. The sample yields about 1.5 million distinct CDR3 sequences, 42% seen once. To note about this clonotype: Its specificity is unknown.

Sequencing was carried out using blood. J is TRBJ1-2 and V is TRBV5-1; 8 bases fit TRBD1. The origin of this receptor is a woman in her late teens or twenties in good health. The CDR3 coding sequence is TGCGCCAGCAGCTTGGAAGGGGGACAGGCTGGGAGTGGCTACACCTTC. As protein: CASSLEGGQAGSGYTF.